The text below deals with one T cell receptor (beta chain). Antigen specificity is unknown. This record comes from a study of cytomegalovirus exposure and HLA in healthy donors. Whole-study findings and limits: The authors confirmed in vitro that a few CMV-associated chains were specific for CMV antigens. Later, an analysis found that TCR clusters from the first cohort tended to co-occur in the 120 validation repertoires.

TCRdb's copy holds only in-frame clones and misses some; the assay was immunoSEQ multiplex PCR. The table has over 85,000 clones, about four fifths seen once. The CDR3 loop spans 16 amino acids. The V end was cut by 1 base, the J end by 2 bases, with 13 bases between. From germline, CDR1 is SGHNT and CDR2 YYREEE (reference sequence). The chain carries TRBV5-4 and TRBJ1-3, with D maybe TRBD1 (6 bases). The specimen was PBMCs. The receptor was isolated from a woman aged 18-35 years in good health and CMV-seropositive. CDR3 region: CASSLRGRGTGNTIYF. The CDR3 nucleotides are TGTGCCAGCAGCTTGAGGGGGAGGGGAACTGGAAACACCATATATTTT. Full variable domain (outside the CDR3, taken from reference TRBV5-4 and TRBJ1-3): ETGVTQSPTHLIKTRGQQVTLRCSSQSGHNTVSWYQQALGQGPQFIFQYYREEENGRGNFPPRFSGLQFPNYSSELNVNALELDDSALYLCASSLRGRGTGNTIYFGEGSWLTVV.